Given below is one T cell receptor (beta chain) in context. What antigen it recognizes has not been identified. No qualities accompany the bases; no much larger clone lies one base away. The library was prepared using 5' RACE. The listed sequencing device is Illumina HiSeq 2500. A second PCR of roughly 6 to 11 cycles was run with a J-beta primer mix and a sample-barcoded 5' primer. Each TCR beta cDNA molecule received a unique molecular identifier from a template-switch 5' adaptor carrying 12 random nucleotides. Each sample yielded at least 2.5 million CDR3-containing paired-end reads. First-strand cDNA synthesis was performed from all RNA using the Mint cDNA synthesis kit, with priming by a TRBC-specific oligonucleotide. Following uracil-DNA glycosylase treatment, a first 18-cycle PCR with universal primers M1SS and BC2_uni_R was performed on all cDNA. The authors processed their data as follows. Normalization of each sample was performed by random selection of 1 million high-quality reads, each carrying a distinct molecular identifier. Instead of being binned into consensus sequences, reads with shared molecular identifiers were discarded. MiTCR, run with a Q25 quality threshold and the strictest error-elimination algorithm, handled CDR3 identification, clonotype clustering and error correction. A nonparametric unseen species model with Euler transformation was used to estimate lower-bound total TCR beta diversity. TCRdb passed the public sequencing reads through fastp at Q25 and MiXCR, retaining productive beta sequences. Each entry is one CDR3 protein sequence, shown with its most common DNA and genes. The V and J calls, along with clone size, are taken from TCRdb and not from the paper's own processing. The sample table lists over a million distinct CDR3 sequences, about 45% of them with a count of one. The ten biggest clones cover about 4% of the sample.

Spanning cysteine to phenylalanine, the CDR3 consists of 15 amino acids. The CDR3 DNA has 45 bases and is translated from base 1. As encoded in the germline V gene (reference sequence), CDR1 is MNHNY while CDR2 is SVGAGI. The data derive from a study of blood T cells in healthy people across ages (dated by TCRdb to the mid-2010s). About the investigation overall: In model experiments, template switching captured roughly one uniquely barcoded TCR beta cDNA molecule for every two T cells. The study analyzed two additional independent replicas of 1 million unique cDNA reads from the same blood draw for two donors, one aged 18 to 29 and one aged 80 or older. The study measured age-related changes in TCR beta repertoire diversity using deep sequencing normalized with unique cDNA molecular identifiers. To avoid experimental bias, donors of different ages were distributed randomly across sequencing lanes. The donors were split into four age groups: young (average around 17 years), middle-aged (39), aged (roughly 60) and long-lived (approximately 80). On the study overall, not on this receptor specifically: Total diversity estimates from one million sequenced T cells were considered lower bounds and underestimates. Donor CMV infection status was unknown, potentially confounding age-related changes in expanded clonotypes. A strong correlation was found between observed TCR beta diversity and the percentage of naive T cells measured by flow cytometry. Since profiling was done on bulk unsorted PBMCs, naive and antigen-experienced compartments could not be conclusively compared. As age increased, observed TCR beta diversity per million T cells dropped in a roughly linear way, and a significant reduction was already evident by age about 40. Compared with the aged group, more naive CD4+ T cells, fewer expanded clones and increased TCR diversity were shown by the long-lived group, suggesting age selection.

The donors were a few dozen Caucasian individuals from Russia, aged roughly 6 to 95 years, who were systemically healthy. Approximately 9 milliliters of peripheral blood were collected from each donor into EDTA-treated Vacutainer tubes. Ficoll-Paque density-gradient centrifugation was used to isolate PBMCs, with at least 6 million per sample. Total RNA was extracted from PBMCs with Trizol reagent, with at least 6 micrograms obtained per sample. For every donor, an aliquot of PBMCs went through flow cytometry to measure the percentages of naive CD45RAhigh/CD27high T cells. The sequenced sample consisted of blood. Recombination joined TRBV6-6 with TRBJ2-5; TRBD1 might be the D gene, on 5 matching bases. The J call is doubtful: the DNA matches TRBJ2-7 better. This TCR came from a woman aged 18-30 years in good health. The nucleotide sequence is given as TGTGCCAGCAGCCGCAACAGGAGCCCTACCCCCGAGCAGTACTTC. Its coded protein is CASSRNRSPTPEQYF.